This T cell receptor (beta chain) was captured by sequencing in a study of blood T cell repertoires in COVID-19. At the level of the study: PBMCs, B-cell-depleted T cells, or T cells provided the cDNA or gDNA that made up the material.

The count of this clone is one. The data were produced by immunoSEQ multiplex PCR, yet TCRdb's version contains in-frame clones alone and is incomplete. The repertoire holds approximately 270,000 clones, with 70% to 90% as singletons. V was trimmed by 1 base and J by 11 bases, leaving 15 bases between them. Germline lookup yields CDR1 LGHNA and CDR2 YSLEER. The CDR3 runs 14 residues. The sequence came from a man aged 18 to 35 with active or convalescent COVID-19. The sequenced material came from peripheral blood. V gene TRBV4-3 combines with J gene TRBJ2-1, with a weak D call TRBD2 (6 bases). CDR3 bases: TGCGCCAGCAGCCAAGTTAACGGGGGAATTCAGCAGTTCTTC. Translated: CASSQVNGGIQQFF.